This T cell receptor (beta chain) stems from a study of cytomegalovirus exposure and HLA in healthy donors. Germline CDR1 reads WSHSY; CDR2 reads SAAADI. This CDR3 contains 14 residues. V lost 4 bases and J 6 bases, leaving 13 bases between the germline ends. The PCR employed 60 Vbeta primers together with 13 Jbeta primers. Profiling relied on immunoSEQ multiplex PCR, and the TCRdb table lists in-frame clones only, not all of them. The data show tens of thousands of clones, with around 75% seen just once and approximately 50% held by the top ten. The sample holds a few counts of this clone. Source material: PBMCs. V and J are TRBV10-2 and TRBJ1-5; no clear D gene. This clonotype originated in a man aged 50 to 60 in good health and CMV-seropositive. The CDR3 reads CASSVSGPSQPQHF. The DNA for the CDR3 is TGCGCCAGCAGTGTGAGCGGTCCTAGTCAGCCCCAGCATTTT.